This paragraph covers one TCR beta chain sequence. These data belong to a study of blood T cell repertoires in COVID-19. As handled by the study authors: Amplification of reference gene primers was used by the study to estimate nucleated cell counts. Clones were sequenced by immunoSEQ multiplex PCR, and TCRdb holds only the in-frame ones, with some missing. The V and J calls and clone size come from that table; D and trimming were worked out from the DNA. In the table there are about 170,000 clones, over 80% of which are singletons. From germline, CDR1 is SNHLY and CDR2 FYNNEI. This CDR3 region has 18 residues. The V gene lost 4 bases and the J gene lost 0 bases, with 16 bases spanning the gap.

The source material was peripheral blood. The rearrangement joins TRBV2 to TRBJ2-6, with D hard to call. This receptor was obtained from a man between 25 and 39 years old with COVID-19, enrolled during active disease. The CDR3 sequence: CASSVRLAPNSGANVLTF. The CDR3 bases are TGTGCCAGCAGTGTCCGACTGGCTCCAAACTCTGGGGCCAACGTCCTGACTTTC.